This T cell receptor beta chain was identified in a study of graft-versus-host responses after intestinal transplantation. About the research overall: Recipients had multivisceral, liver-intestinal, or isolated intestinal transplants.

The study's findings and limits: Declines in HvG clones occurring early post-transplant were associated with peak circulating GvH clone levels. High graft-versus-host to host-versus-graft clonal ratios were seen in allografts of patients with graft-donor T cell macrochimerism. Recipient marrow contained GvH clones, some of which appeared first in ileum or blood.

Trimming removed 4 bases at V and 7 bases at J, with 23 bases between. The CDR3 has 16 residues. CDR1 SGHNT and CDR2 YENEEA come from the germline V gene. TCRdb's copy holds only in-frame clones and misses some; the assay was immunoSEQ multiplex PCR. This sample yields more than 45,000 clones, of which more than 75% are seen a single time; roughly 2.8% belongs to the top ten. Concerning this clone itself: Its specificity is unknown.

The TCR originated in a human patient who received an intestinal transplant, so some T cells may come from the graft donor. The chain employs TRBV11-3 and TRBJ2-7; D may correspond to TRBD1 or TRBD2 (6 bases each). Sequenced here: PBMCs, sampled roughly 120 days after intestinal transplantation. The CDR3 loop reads CASSSHGVGGSGEQYF. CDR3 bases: TGTGCCAGCAGCTCCCACGGAGTGGGGGGCTCGGGGGAGCAGTACTTC.